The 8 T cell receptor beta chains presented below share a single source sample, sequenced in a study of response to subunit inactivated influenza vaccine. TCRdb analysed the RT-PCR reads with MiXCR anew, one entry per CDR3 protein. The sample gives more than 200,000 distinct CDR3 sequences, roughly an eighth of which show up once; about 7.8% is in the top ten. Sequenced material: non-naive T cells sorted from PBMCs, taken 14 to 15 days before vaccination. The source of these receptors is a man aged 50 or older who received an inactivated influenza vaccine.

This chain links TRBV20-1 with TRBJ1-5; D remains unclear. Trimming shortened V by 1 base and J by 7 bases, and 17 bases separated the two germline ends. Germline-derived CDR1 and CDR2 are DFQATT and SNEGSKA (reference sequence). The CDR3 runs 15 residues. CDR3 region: CSARAQAGLSQPQHF. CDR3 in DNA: TGCAGTGCTAGAGCCCAGGCGGGGTTAAGCCAGCCCCAGCATTTT.

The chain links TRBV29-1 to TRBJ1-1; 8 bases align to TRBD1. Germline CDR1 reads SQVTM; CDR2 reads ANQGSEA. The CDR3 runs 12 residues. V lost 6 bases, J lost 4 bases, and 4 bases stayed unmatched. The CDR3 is CSVGQGGTEAFF. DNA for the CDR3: TGCAGCGTCGGACAGGGTGGCACTGAAGCTTTCTTT.

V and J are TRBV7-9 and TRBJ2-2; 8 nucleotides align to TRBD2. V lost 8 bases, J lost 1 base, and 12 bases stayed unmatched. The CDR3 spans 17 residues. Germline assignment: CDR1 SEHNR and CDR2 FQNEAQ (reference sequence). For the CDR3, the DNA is TGTGCCAGCGGACCGATATCACGGGGGGGGAACACCGGGGAGCTGTTTTTT. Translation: CASGPISRGGNTGELFF.

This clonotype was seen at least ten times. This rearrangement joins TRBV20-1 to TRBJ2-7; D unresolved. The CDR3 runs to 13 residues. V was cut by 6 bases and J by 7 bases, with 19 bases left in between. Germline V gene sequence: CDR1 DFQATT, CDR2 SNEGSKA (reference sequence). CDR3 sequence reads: CSASDPNLGEQYF. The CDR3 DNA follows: TGCAGTGCCTCGGACCCAAACCTAGGGGAGCAGTACTTC.

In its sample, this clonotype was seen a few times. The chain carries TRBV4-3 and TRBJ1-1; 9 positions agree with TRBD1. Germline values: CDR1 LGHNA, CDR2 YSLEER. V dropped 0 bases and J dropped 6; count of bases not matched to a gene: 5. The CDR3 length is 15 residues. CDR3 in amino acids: CASSQDGTGFAEAFF. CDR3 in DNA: TGCGCCAGCAGCCAAGACGGGACAGGGTTTGCTGAAGCTTTCTTT.

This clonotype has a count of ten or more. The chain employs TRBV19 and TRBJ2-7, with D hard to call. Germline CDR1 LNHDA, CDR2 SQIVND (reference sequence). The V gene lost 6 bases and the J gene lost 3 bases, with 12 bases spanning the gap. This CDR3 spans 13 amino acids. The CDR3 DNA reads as TGTGCCAGTAGCCAGACACCGAGCTACGAGCAGTACTTC. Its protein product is CASSQTPSYEQYF.

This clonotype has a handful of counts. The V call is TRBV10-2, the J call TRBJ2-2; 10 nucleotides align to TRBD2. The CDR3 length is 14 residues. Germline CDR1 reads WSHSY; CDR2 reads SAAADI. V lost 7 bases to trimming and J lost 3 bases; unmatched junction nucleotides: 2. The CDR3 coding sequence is TGCGCCAGCACTAGCGGGGGTGACACCGGGGAGCTGTTTTTT. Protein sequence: CASTSGGDTGELFF.

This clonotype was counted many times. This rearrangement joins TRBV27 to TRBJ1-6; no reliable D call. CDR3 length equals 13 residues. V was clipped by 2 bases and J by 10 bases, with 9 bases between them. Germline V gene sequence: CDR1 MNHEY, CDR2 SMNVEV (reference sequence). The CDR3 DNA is TGTGCCAGCAGTTTAGGTCTGCGATCACCCCTCCACTTT. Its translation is CASSLGLRSPLHF.